The sequence of this T cell receptor beta chain was determined in a study of shared clonotypes between healthy human individuals. The authors distributed each subset's genomic DNA evenly over several immunoSEQ plates. Method: immunoSEQ multiplex PCR; TCRdb's copy keeps in-frame clones and lacks some. Of some 2,000,000 clones in the sample, roughly 95% are singletons; the top ten hold roughly 0.13%. In germline, CDR1 is WSHSY, CDR2 SAAADI. V lost 5 bases and J lost 5, with 9 bases in between. CDR3 length: 12 amino acids. The rearrangement links TRBV10-2 to TRBJ1-1, with D perhaps TRBD1 (5 bases). The specimen sequenced was naive CD4+ T cells sorted from blood. Subset: CD45RA+ positively selected. The sequence derives from a man between 18 and 35 years old in good health. CDR3 sequence (DNA): TGCGCCAGCAGTTCAGGGTGGACTGAAGCTTTCTTT. Amino acid sequence: CASSSGWTEAFF.